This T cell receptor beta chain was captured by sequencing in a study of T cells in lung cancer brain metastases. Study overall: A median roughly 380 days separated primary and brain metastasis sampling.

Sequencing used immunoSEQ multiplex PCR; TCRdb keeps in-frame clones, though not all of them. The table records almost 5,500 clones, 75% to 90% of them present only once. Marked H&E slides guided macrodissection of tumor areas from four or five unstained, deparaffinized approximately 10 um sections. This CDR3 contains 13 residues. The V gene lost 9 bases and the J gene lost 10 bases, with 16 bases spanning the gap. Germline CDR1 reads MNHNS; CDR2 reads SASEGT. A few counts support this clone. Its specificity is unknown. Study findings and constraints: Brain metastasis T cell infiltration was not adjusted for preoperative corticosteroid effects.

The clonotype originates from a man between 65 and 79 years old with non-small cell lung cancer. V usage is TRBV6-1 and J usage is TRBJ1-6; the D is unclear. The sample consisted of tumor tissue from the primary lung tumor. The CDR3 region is CASLPPRNSPLHF. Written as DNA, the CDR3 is TGTGCCAGTTTACCCCCTAGAAACTCACCCCTCCACTTT.